This TCR beta chain was sequenced in a study of blood T cells in healthy people across ages. Turning to this clonotype: This may be a read error, as it is one base from a much larger clone.

A J-beta primer mix and a sample-barcoded 5' primer were used in a second PCR of roughly 7 to 12 cycles. Each CDR3 protein gets one entry after TCRdb re-called the 5' RACE reads with MiXCR. Of 850,000 to 1,000,000 distinct CDR3 sequences in the sample, roughly 51% were seen once. CDR1 is MNHEY, CDR2 SMNVEV, per germline (reference sequence). The CDR3 is made up of 12 amino acids. Trimming shortened V by 4 bases and J by 5 bases, and 9 bases separated the two germline ends. The chain links TRBV27 to TRBJ2-7; D is unclear. Source material: blood. This clonotype was obtained from a woman aged 55-75 years in good health. This chain's CDR3 is CASSSTVHEQYF. CDR3 coding DNA: TGTGCCAGCAGTTCCACGGTCCACGAGCAGTACTTC.